This T cell receptor beta chain was profiled in a study of cytomegalovirus exposure and HLA in healthy donors. General study points: When the data were analyzed later, several of the most significant clusters appeared to be linked to common viral pathogens. Most observed TCR sequences were rare, whereas some public TCRs were detected in many donors. Productive status was seen about 90% or about 30% of the time for most TCR beta V segments in an earlier analysis.

This clone was found once. Its specificity is not known. Sampled while nominally healthy, donors likely had unrecorded immune exposures. Germline CDR1 LNHDA, CDR2 SQIVND (reference sequence). Trimming removed 1 base from V and 0 bases from J; junction bases left unmatched: 3. The CDR3 has 15 residues. The primer mix had 60 Vbeta and 13 Jbeta primers. The method was immunoSEQ multiplex PCR; TCRdb's version includes in-frame clones alone and lacks a portion of them. This sample yields 130,000 or so clones, of which 77% are seen a single time; 1.6% belongs to the top ten. The specimen was PBMCs. This clonotype was sampled from a female donor in good health and CMV-seronegative. This chain connects TRBV19 to TRBJ2-7; 7 nucleotides line up with TRBD2. Written as DNA, the CDR3 is TGTGCCAGTAGTATAGGGGCTAGCGGCTCCTACGAGCAGTACTTC. The encoded protein is CASSIGASGSYEQYF.